A single sample gave rise to the 10 T cell receptor beta chains below, sequenced in a study of cytomegalovirus exposure and HLA in healthy donors. The PCR ran on 60 Vbeta and 13 Jbeta primers. Libraries were prepared by immunoSEQ multiplex PCR; TCRdb keeps only in-frame clonotypes and omits some of them. The table records around 64,000 clones, about nine tenths of them present only once. The sample consisted of PBMCs. All receptors come from a woman aged 25 to 39 in good health and CMV-seronegative.

J is TRBJ2-1 and V is TRBV28; 9 nucleotides line up with TRBD2. The junction had 6 bases not matched to a gene; V was cut back by 9 bases and J by 3 bases. CDR1 and CDR2 from the germline V gene are MDHEN and SYDVKM. The CDR3 length is 14 residues. CDR3 sequence (DNA): TGTGCCAGTCTCTATAGCGGGGGCTACAATGAGCAGTTCTTC. Amino acids: CASLYSGGYNEQFF.

This clone appeared a few times. V usage is TRBV5-1 and J usage is TRBJ2-5; 10 bases map to TRBD1. The J call could be wrong; TRBJ2-7 is a better fit for the DNA end. Germline V CDR1 and CDR2: SGHRS, YFSETQ. The CDR3 totals 15 residues. The CDR3 DNA is TGCGCCAGCAGCTTGGACGGGACAGGGGTCTACGAGCAGTACTTC. Translated: CASSLDGTGVYEQYF.

V is TRBV9 and J is TRBJ1-1; maybe TRBD1 (6 bases). V lost 3 bases, J lost 3 bases, and 15 bases lay in between. The germline V gene has CDR1 SGDLS and CDR2 YYNGEE. CDR3 length: 15 amino acids. CDR3 sequence reads: CASSASQGPDTEAFF. As DNA, the CDR3 is TGTGCCAGCAGCGCCTCACAGGGTCCGGACACTGAAGCTTTCTTT.

This chain joins TRBV2 and TRBJ1-3; TRBD1 agrees at 9 bases. The CDR3 length is 17 residues. Germline values: CDR1 SNHLY, CDR2 FYNNEI. V shed 1 base, J shed 6 bases, and the junction held 10 bases outside the gene matches. The CDR3 DNA reads TGTGCCAGCAGTGAAGGAAACAGGGGGCGCCTAAAAAACACCATATATTTT. This sequence encodes CASSEGNRGRLKNTIYF.

The gene calls are TRBV9 and TRBJ1-1; D gene ambiguous. Germline-derived CDR1 and CDR2 are SGDLS and YYNGEE. Trimming left V 4 bases short and J 5 bases short, with 12 bases between. The CDR3 has 13 amino acids. CDR3 sequence: CASSPGGGTEAFF. The CDR3 DNA sequence: TGTGCCAGCAGCCCGGGAGGAGGGACTGAAGCTTTCTTT.

V and J are TRBV2 and TRBJ2-7, with a possible D match to TRBD1 (6 bases). Germline CDR1 and CDR2: SNHLY and FYNNEI. The germline V and J ends were trimmed by 6 bases and 7 bases, with 25 bases remaining between them. The CDR3 contains 16 residues. The CDR3 nucleotides read TGTGCCAGCAGACCCTCTGGGACAACCATCCTAGGGGAGCAGTACTTC. It translates to CASRPSGTTILGEQYF.

The genes are TRBV5-1 and TRBJ2-1; 9 bases align to TRBD2. The V and J ends lost 4 bases and 15 bases, in that order; junction bases with no gene match: 8. Looked up from germline, CDR1 is SGHRS and CDR2 is YFSETQ. This CDR3 has 12 residues. The CDR3 DNA sequence: TGCGCCAGCAGCAGATTAGCGGGAGAGTGGTTCTTC. Its protein is CASSRLAGEWFF.

In this sample, this clone turned up a few times. V gene TRBV19 combines with J gene TRBJ2-4; 8 positions agree with TRBD1. This CDR3 comprises 15 residues. Germline trimming cut 10 bases from V and 0 bases from J; bases unmatched to any gene: 8. Germline loops: CDR1 LNHDA, CDR2 SQIVND (reference sequence). The CDR3 bases are TGTGCCACCGCGGACAGGGCCCTAGCCAAAAACATTCAGTACTTC. As protein: CATADRALAKNIQYF. Variable domain in full (rest from reference TRBV19 and TRBJ2-4): DGGITQSPKYLFRKEGQNVTLSCEQNLNHDAMYWYRQDPGQGLRLIYYSQIVNDFQKGDIAEGYSVSREKKESFPLTVTSAQKNPTAFYLCATADRALAKNIQYFGAGTRLSVL.

V and J are TRBV9 and TRBJ2-7; 7 nucleotides agree with TRBD2. Germline V gene lookup returns CDR1 SGDLS and CDR2 YYNGEE. This CDR3 contains 13 residues. V dropped 5 bases and J dropped 6; count of bases not matched to a gene: 8. The CDR3 spells CASSPGGGGEQYF. The CDR3 DNA sequence: TGTGCCAGCAGTCCGGGAGGCGGGGGCGAGCAGTACTTC.

The chain is built from TRBV30 and TRBJ2-7; D gene ambiguous. V lost 2 bases and J lost 0, with 8 bases in between. This CDR3 contains 13 residues. Germline V gene sequence: CDR1 GTSNPN, CDR2 SVGIG (reference sequence). The CDR3 loop is CAWSKTDSYEQYF. DNA of the CDR3: TGTGCCTGGAGTAAAACTGACTCCTACGAGCAGTACTTC. Based on the CDR3 plus reference TRBV30 and TRBJ2-7, the full variable domain is SQTIHQWPATLVQPVGSPLSLECTVEGTSNPNLYWYRQAAGRGLQLLFYSVGIGQISSEVPQNLSASRPQDRQFILSSKKLLLSDSGFYLCAWSKTDSYEQYFGPGTRLTVT.